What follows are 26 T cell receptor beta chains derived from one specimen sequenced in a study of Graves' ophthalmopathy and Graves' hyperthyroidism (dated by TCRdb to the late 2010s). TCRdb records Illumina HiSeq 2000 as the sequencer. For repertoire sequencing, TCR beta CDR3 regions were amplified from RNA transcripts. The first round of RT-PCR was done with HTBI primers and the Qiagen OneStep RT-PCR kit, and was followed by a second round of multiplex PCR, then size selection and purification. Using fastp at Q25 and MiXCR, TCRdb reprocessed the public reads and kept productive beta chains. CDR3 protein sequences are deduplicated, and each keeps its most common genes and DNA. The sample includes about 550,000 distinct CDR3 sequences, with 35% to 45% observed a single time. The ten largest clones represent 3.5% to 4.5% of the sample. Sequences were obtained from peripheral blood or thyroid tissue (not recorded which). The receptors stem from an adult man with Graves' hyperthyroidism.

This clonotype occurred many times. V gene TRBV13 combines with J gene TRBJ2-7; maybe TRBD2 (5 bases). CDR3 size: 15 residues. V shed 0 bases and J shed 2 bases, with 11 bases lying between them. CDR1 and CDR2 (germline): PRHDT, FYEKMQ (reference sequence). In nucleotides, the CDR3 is TGTGCCAGCAGCTTAGGCCTGGGAGAGACCTACGAGCAGTACTTC. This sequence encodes CASSLGLGETYEQYF.

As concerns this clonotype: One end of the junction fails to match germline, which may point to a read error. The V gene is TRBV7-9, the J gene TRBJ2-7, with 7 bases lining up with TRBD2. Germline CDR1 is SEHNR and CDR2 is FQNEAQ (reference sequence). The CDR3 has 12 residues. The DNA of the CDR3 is TGTGCCGGCAGCTTCACGGGGGGCGAGCAGTACTTC. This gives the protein CAGSFTGGEQYF.

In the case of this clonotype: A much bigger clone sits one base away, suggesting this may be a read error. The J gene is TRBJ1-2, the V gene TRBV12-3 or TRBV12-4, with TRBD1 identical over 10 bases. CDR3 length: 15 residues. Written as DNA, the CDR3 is TGTACCAGCAGTCCCCGGGACAGGGGCTCGGGAGGCTACACCTTC. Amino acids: CTSSPRDRGSGGYTF.

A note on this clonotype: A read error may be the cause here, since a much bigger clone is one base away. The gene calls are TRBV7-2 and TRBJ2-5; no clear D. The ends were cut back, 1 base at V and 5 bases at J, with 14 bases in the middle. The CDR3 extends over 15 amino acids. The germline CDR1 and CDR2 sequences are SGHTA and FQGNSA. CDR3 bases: TGTGCCAGCAGCTTAGAGGAGTGGGCGGAGGAGACCCAGTACTTC. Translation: CASSLEEWAEETQYF.

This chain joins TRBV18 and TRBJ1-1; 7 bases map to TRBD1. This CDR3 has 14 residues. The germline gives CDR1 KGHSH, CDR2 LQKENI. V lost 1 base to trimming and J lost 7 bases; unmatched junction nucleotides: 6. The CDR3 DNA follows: TGTGCCAGCTCACCACAATCAGGGGGTTATGAAGCTTTCTTT. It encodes CASSPQSGGYEAFF.

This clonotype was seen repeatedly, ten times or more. The CDR3 bases are TGTGCCAGCAGCCAAACAGGGCGCGGAAACACCATATATTTT. The encoded protein is CASSQTGRGNTIYF. The chain uses TRBV4-2 and TRBJ1-3, with a possible D match to TRBD1 (6 bases). Germline values: CDR1 LGHNA, CDR2 YNFKEQ. The V end lost 2 bases, the J end lost 4 bases, and 9 bases lay between the germline ends. CDR3 length equals 14 residues.

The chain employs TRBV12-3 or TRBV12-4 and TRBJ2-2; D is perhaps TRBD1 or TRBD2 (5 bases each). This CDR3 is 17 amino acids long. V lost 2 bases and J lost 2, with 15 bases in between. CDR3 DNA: TGTGCCAGCAGTTTATTAGTCGGGGCGGGTAACACCGGGGAGCTGTTTTTT. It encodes CASSLLVGAGNTGELFF.

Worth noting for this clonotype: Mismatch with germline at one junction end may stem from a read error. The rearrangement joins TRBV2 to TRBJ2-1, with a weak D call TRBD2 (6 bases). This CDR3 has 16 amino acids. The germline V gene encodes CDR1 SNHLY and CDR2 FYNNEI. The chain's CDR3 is CASSELFSTRKGEQCF. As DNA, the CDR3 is TGTGCCAGCAGTGAGCTGTTTTCGACTAGAAAAGGTGAGCAGTGCTTC. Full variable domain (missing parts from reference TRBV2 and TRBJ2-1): EPEVTQTPSHQVTQMGQEVILRCVPISNHLYFYWYRQILGQKVEFLVSFYNNEISEKSEIFDDQFSVERPDGSNFTLKIRSTKLEDSAMYFCASSELFSTRKGEQCFGPGTRLTVL.

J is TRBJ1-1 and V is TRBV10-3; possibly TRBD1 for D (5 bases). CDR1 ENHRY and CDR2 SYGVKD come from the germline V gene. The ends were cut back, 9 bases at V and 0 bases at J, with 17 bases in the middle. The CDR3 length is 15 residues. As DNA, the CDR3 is TGTGCCATTCCATTTCAGGGTAATTTGAACACTGAAGCTTTCTTT. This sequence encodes CAIPFQGNLNTEAFF.

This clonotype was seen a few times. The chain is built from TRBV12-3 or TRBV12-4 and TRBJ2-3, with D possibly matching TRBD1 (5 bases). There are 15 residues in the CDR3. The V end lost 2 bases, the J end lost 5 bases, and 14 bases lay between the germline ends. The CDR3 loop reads CASSLRQGREDTQYF. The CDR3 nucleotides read TGTGCCAGCAGTTTACGGCAGGGAAGGGAAGATACGCAGTATTTT.

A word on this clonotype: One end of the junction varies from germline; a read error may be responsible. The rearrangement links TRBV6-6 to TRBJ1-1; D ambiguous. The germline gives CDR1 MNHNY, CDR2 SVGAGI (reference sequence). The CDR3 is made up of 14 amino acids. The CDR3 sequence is CASSYENPNTEVFF. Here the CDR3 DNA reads TGTGCCAGCAGTTACGAGAATCCAAACACTGAAGTTTTCTTT.

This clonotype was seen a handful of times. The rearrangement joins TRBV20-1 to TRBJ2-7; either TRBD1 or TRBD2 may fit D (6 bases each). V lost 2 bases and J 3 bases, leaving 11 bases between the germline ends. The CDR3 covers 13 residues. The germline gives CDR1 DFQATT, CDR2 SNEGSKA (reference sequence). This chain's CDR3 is CSARRGVHYEQYF. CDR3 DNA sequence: TGCAGTGCTAGAAGGGGGGTACACTACGAGCAGTACTTC.

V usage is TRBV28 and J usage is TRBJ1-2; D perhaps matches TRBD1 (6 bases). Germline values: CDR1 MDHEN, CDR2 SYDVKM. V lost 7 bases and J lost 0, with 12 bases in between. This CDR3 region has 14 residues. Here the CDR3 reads CASIQGSTNYGYTF. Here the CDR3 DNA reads TGTGCCAGCATCCAGGGGTCGACTAACTATGGCTACACCTTC.

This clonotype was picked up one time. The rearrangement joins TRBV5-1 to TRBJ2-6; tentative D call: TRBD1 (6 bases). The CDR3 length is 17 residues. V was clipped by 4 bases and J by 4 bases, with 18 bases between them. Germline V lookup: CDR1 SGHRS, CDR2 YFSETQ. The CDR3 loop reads CASSENTGSTGANVLTF. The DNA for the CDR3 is TGCGCCAGCAGCGAAAACACAGGGAGCACCGGGGCCAACGTCCTGACTTTC.

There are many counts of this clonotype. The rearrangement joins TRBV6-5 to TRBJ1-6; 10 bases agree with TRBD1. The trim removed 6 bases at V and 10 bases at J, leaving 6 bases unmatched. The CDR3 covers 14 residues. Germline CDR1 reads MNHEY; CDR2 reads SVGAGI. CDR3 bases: TGTGCCAGCAGGCTGACAGGGGGCGGCTCACCCCTCCACTTT. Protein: CASRLTGGGSPLHF.

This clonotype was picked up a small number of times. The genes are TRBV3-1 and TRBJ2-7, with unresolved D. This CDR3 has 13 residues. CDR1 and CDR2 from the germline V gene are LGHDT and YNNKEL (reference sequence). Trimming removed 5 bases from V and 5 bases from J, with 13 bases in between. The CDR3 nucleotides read TGTGCCAGCAGCTTCCGGACCGGCCACGAGCAGTACTTC. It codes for CASSFRTGHEQYF.

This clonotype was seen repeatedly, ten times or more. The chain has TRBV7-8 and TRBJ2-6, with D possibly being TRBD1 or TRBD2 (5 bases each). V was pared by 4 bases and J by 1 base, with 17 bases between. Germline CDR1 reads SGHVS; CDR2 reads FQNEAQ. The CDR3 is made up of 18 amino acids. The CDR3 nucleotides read TGTGCCAGCAGCTATCAAACCGGGACGGTATCTGGGGCCAACGTCCTGACTTTC. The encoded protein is CASSYQTGTVSGANVLTF.

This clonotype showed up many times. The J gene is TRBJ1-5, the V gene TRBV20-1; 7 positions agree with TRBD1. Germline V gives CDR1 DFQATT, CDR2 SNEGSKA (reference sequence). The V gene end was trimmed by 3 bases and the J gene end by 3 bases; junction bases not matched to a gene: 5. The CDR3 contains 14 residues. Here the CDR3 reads CSASPTGPNQPQHF. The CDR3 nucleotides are TGCAGTGCTAGCCCGACAGGGCCCAATCAGCCCCAGCATTTT.

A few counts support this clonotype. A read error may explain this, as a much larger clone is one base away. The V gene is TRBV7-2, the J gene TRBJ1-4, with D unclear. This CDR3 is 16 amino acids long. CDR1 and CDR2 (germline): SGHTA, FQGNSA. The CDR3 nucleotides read TGTGCCAGCAGCTTAGCGTCGGCAAACGCTAATGAAAAACTGCTTTTT. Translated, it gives CASSLASANANEKLLF. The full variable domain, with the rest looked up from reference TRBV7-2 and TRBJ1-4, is GAGVSQSPSNKVTEKGKDVELRCDPISGHTALYWYRQSLGQGLEFLIYFQGNSAPDKSGLPSDRFSAERTGGSVSTLTIQRTQQEDSAVYLCASSLASANANEKLLFGSGTQLSVL.

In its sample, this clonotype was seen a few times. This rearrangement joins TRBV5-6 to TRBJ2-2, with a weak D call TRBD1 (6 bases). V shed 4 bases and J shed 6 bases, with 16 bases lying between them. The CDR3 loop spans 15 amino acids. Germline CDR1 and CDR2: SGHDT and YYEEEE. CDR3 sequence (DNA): TGTGCCAGCAGCCGCAACGGACAGTCCTCCGGGGAGCTGTTTTTT. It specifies CASSRNGQSSGELFF.

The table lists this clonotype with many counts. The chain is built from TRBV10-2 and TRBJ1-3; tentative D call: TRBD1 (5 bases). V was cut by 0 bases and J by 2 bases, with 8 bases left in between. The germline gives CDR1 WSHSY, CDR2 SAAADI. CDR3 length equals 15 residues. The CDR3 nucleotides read TGCGCCAGCAGTGAGTCGAGAGGGGCTGGAAACACCATATATTTT. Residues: CASSESRGAGNTIYF.

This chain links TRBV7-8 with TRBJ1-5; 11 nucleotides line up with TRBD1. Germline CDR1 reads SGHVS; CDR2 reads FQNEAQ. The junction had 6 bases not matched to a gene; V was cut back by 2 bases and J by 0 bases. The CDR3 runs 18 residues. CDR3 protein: CASSLTRDRGDSNQPQHF. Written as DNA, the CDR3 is TGTGCCAGCAGCTTAACCCGGGACAGGGGGGATAGCAATCAGCCCCAGCATTTT.

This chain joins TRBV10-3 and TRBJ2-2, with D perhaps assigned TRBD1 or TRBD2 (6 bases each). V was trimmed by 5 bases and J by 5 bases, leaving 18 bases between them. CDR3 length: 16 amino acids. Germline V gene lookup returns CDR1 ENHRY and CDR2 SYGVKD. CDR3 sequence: CAISYSGGVGTGELFF. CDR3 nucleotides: TGTGCCATCAGTTACTCCGGGGGCGTAGGTACCGGGGAGCTGTTTTTT.

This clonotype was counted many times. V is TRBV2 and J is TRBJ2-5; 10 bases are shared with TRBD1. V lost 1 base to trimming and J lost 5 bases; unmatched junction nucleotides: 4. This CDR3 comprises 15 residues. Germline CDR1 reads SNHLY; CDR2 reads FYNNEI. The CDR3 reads CASSEERTGGETQYF. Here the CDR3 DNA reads TGTGCCAGCAGTGAAGAGAGGACAGGGGGGGAGACCCAGTACTTC.

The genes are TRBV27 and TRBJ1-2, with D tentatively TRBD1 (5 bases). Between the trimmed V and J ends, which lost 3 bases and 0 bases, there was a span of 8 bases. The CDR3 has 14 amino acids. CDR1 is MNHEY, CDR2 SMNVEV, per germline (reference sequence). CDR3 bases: TGTGCCAGCAGTTTCAGACAGACTAACTATGGCTACACCTTC. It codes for CASSFRQTNYGYTF.

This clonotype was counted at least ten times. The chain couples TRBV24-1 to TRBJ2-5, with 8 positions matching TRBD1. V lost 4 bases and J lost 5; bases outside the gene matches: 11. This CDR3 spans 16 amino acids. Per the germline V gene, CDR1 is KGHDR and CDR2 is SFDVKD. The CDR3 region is CATSDVRAGGDETQYF. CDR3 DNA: TGTGCCACCAGTGACGTCCGTGCAGGGGGCGATGAGACCCAGTACTTC.